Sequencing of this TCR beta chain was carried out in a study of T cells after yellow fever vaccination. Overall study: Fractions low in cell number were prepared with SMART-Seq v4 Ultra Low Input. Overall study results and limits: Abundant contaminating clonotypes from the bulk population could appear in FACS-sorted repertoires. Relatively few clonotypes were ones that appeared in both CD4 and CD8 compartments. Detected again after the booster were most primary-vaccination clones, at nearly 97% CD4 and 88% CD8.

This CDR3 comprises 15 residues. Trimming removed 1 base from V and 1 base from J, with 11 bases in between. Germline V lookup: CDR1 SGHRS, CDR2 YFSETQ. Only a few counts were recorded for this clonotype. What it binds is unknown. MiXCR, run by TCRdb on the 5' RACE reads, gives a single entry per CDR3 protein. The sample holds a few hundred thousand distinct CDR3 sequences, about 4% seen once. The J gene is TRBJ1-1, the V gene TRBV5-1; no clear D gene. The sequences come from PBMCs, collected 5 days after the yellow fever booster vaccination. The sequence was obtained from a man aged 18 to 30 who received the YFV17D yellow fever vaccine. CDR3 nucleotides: TGCGCCAGCAGCTTGACCGGATCGGGGAACACTGAAGCTTTCTTT. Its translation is CASSLTGSGNTEAFF.